This record looks at one T cell receptor beta chain sequence and its context. This entry belongs to a study of OX40 agonist ivuxolimab in advanced cancers. The CDR3 is 13 amino acids. Germline CDR1 MGHDK, CDR2 SYGVNS. V shed 3 bases and J 3 bases; nucleotides not matched to a gene: 2. TCRdb's copy holds only in-frame clones and misses some; the assay was immunoSEQ multiplex PCR. The sample contains around 40,000 clones, approximately 80% of which appear only once. The sequence came from an adult with an advanced solid tumor such as melanoma, head and neck, liver or kidney cancer. The chain employs TRBV25-1 and TRBJ2-7; 7 bases align to TRBD1. The source material was CD4+ or CD8+ T cells sorted from blood, sampled in a trial of the OX40 agonist ivuxolimab. The CDR3 DNA is TGTGCCAGCAGTGACAGGGGGTACTACGAGCAGTACTTC. Its translation: CASSDRGYYEQYF.